The T cell receptor beta chain described here comes from a study of T cells in Graves' hyperthyroidism and ophthalmopathy. Study-wide findings and caveats: The model forecast ophthalmopathy, anticipating it by a median around 6.4 months before onset.

CDR3 size: 11 residues. CDR1 and CDR2 from the germline V gene are SGHAT and FQNNGV. Lactation, pregnancy, other autoimmune disease or uncontrolled infection excluded patients. There are many counts of this clonotype. Its antigen remains unidentified. An end of the junction differs from the germline gene, which may be a read error. Researchers took RNA transcripts and amplified the TCR beta CDR3 regions from them. First-round RT-PCR targeting the TCR CDR3 was performed with the HTBI primer set. TCRdb called the multiplex PCR reads again in MiXCR, with one record for every CDR3 protein. The data show around 300,000 distinct CDR3 sequences, approximately 14% seen once.

The sequenced material came from blood. V and J are TRBV11-2 and TRBJ2-1, with no clear D. This receptor was identified in a woman in her twenties or thirties with Graves' hyperthyroidism. Written as DNA, the CDR3 is TGTGCCAGCAGCATAGAGAATGAGCAGTTCTTC. It encodes CASSIENEQFF.